The TCR beta chain described here comes from a study of CD8+ T cells in alopecia areata. Sequencing templates came from extracted RNA that was reverse transcribed into cDNA. Libraries were prepared by immunoSEQ multiplex PCR; TCRdb keeps only in-frame clonotypes and omits some of them. The profile shows approximately 180,000 clones, roughly 63% of them singletons. This clone was seen only once. Its antigen remains unidentified. The CDR3 consists of 13 residues. Trimming took 5 bases from V and 4 from J, leaving 12 bases between them. CDR1 and CDR2 (germline): SQVTM, ANQGSEA. Regarding the study as a whole: Compared with mice, patients displayed less clear TCR sharing, possibly for HLA-related reasons. Higher clonality was seen in lesional scalp than in normal scalp, especially in alopecia totalis/universalis.

The sequencing used CD4+ T cells sorted from blood, collected at week 0. The chain is built from TRBV29-1 and TRBJ1-5; D gene ambiguous. This TCR was sampled from a human donor with alopecia areata. The DNA for the CDR3 is TGCAGCGTTAGCCCAGGTTCTAATCAGCCCCAGCATTTT. It yields the protein CSVSPGSNQPQHF.